The rows below give T cell receptor beta chains drawn from one sample of a study of graft-versus-host responses after intestinal transplantation. What these receptors recognize is not known. Using immunoSEQ multiplex PCR, the repertoire was profiled, and TCRdb retains in-frame clones only, with some absent. This table holds around 87,000 clones, around 93% found once. The source was unstimulated CD8+ T cells sorted from spleen or lymph node cells, collected before transplant. Every receptor here comes from a human donor who was the organ donor for an intestinal transplant. Both conserved end residues are trimmed from each CDR3. Fields, in order: clone size, V gene, J gene, CDR3 protein. Size tells how often a clone was seen (once, few, many) or the class of an expanded clone, and some rows leave it out.

NA,TRBV7-8,TRBJ2-4,ASSQTGTAKNIQY
NA,TRBV5-4,TRBJ1-3,ASSPAGTSGNTIY
once,TRBV19,TRBJ2-1,ASKAAQGLNEQF
NA,TRBV4-3,TRBJ2-5,ASSGGTAAWETQY
NA,TRBV7-9,TRBJ1-1,ASSPRQVEAF
NA,TRBV7-2,TRBJ1-1,ASSLALGSTTEAF
NA,TRBV5-1,TRBJ2-7,AGTRVGLSSSYEQY
NA,TRBV19,TRBJ2-7,ASSGTASYEQY
NA,TRBV15,TRBJ1-5,ATSSLGGYNQPQH
NA,TRBV2,TRBJ1-1,ASADRGLATEAF
NA,TRBV6-5,TRBJ2-7,ASSPGQGYYEQY
NA,TRBV4-3,TRBJ2-1,ASSQQTGLAAYNEQF
NA,TRBV4-1,TRBJ1-2,ASSQDGGSLYYGYT
NA,TRBV4-1,TRBJ1-2,ASSQPGQAYGYT
NA,TRBV28,TRBJ1-5,ASGQGDQPQH
NA,TRBV19,TRBJ1-2,ASSPSPTQGQGASGYT
NA,TRBV4-1,TRBJ2-2,ASSLVGAPGGTGELF
NA,TRBV9,TRBJ2-1,ASSVGGSVGEQF
NA,TRBV4-1,TRBJ2-1,ASSQDIPGQGRNEQF
few,TRBV10-3,TRBJ2-7,AIWTGYEQY
NA,TRBV5-4,TRBJ1-2,ASSRTENIYGYT
NA,TRBV7-6,TRBJ1-1,ASSLVPEGLNTEAF